Here is one T cell receptor beta chain with its context. Its cognate antigen is unknown. Germline V lookup: CDR1 MGHDK, CDR2 SYGVNS. Germline trimming cut 3 bases from V and 3 bases from J; bases unmatched to any gene: 9. The CDR3 length is 16 residues. The entry originates in a study of shared clonotypes between healthy human individuals. Study-wide results and limits: Among a few donors, approximately 5% of naive CD4 clonotypes were found in common. Clonotype sharing among donors was thought likely to change with sequencing depth.

A deep-level run was used for the assay. Generated by immunoSEQ multiplex PCR, the TCRdb table keeps only in-frame clones and is missing some. The repertoire consists of more than 1,200,000 clones, with approximately 98.5% occurring once and the leading ten covering around 0.38%. The chain joins TRBV25-1 to TRBJ2-7, with 9 bases lining up with TRBD1. The origin of this receptor is a man aged 30 to 45 in good health. Specimen: naive CD4+ T cells sorted from blood. Described subset: CD45RA+ positively selected. DNA of the CDR3: TGTGCCAGCAGTGACTCAGGGACAGGGAGAGACTACGAGCAGTACTTC. Translated: CASSDSGTGRDYEQYF.